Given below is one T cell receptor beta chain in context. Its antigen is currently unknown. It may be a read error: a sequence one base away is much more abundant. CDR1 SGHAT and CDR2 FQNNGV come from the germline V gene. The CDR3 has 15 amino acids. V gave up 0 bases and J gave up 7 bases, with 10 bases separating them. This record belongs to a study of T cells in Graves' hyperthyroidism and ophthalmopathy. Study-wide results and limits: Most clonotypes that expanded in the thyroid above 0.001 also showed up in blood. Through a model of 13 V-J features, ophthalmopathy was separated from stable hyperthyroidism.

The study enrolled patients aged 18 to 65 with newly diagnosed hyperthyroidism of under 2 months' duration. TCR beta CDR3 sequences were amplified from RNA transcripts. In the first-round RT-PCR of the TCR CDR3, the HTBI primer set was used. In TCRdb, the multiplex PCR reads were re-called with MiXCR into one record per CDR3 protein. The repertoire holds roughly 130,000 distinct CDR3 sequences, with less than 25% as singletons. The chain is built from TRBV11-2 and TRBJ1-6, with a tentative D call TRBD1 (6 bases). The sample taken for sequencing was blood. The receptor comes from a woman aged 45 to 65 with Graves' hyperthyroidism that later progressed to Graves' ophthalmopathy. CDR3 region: CASSLDQGTNSPLHF. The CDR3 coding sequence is TGTGCCAGCAGCTTAGATCAGGGGACGAATTCACCCCTCCACTTT.